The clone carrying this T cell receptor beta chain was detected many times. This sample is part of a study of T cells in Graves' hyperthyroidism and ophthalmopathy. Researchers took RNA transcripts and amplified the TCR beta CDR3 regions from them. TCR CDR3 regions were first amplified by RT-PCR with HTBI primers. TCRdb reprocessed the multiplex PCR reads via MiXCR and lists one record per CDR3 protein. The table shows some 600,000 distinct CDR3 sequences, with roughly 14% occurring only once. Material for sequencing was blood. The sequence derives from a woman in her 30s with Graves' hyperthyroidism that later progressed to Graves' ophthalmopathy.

The CDR3 loop reads CASSLSSIAYEQYF. For the CDR3, the DNA is TGTGCCAGCAGTTTAAGTTCCATCGCCTACGAGCAGTACTTC. This chain links TRBV27 with TRBJ2-7; no reliable D call. This CDR3 spans 14 amino acids. Germline V gene data show CDR1 as MNHEY and CDR2 as SMNVEV (reference sequence). V lost 2 bases and J 2 bases, leaving 10 bases between the germline ends.